This T cell receptor (beta chain) was sequenced for a study of Ad26.COV2.S vaccination and SARS-CoV-2 variants. Whole-study findings and limits: Reported post-vaccination CD8+ and CD4+ T cell responses to spike showed substantial breadth. Possibly, TCR breadth and depth analyses underestimated total T cell responses.

Libraries were prepared by immunoSEQ multiplex PCR; TCRdb keeps only in-frame clonotypes and omits some of them. The sample consists of about 350,000 clones, about 90% of them appearing once. Trimming took off 2 bases at V and 7 bases at J, with 9 bases between the two ends. This CDR3 comprises 12 residues. The V gene's germline CDR1 is SGHNT and CDR2 YYREEE (reference sequence). In the case of this clone: Its antigen is not identified.

The sequence was obtained from a human donor who had recovered from COVID-19. The chain employs TRBV5-4 and TRBJ1-1; no clear D. This specimen consisted of peripheral blood, obtained after recovery from COVID-19. DNA of the CDR3: TGTGCCAGCAGCTTAGGTCGTCGTGAAGCTTTCTTT. It encodes CASSLGRREAFF. Full variable domain (remainder filled in from reference TRBV5-4 and TRBJ1-1): ETGVTQSPTHLIKTRGQQVTLRCSSQSGHNTVSWYQQALGQGPQFIFQYYREEENGRGNFPPRFSGLQFPNYSSELNVNALELDDSALYLCASSLGRREAFFGQGTRLTVV.